Listed here are 19 T cell receptor beta chains from one sample, sequenced in a study of T cells in Graves' hyperthyroidism and ophthalmopathy. Researchers amplified the TCR beta CDR3 regions from RNA transcripts. An initial round of RT-PCR targeting the TCR CDR3 relied on the HTBI primer set. MiXCR was run by TCRdb on the multiplex PCR reads, yielding one entry per CDR3 protein. The sample has about 740,000 distinct CDR3 sequences; 14% are singletons. Sequencing input: blood. The receptors were gathered from a woman aged 18-29 years with Graves' hyperthyroidism.

This clonotype was seen repeatedly, ten times or more. The V and J genes are TRBV29-1 and TRBJ2-1, with 11 bases fitting TRBD2. V shed 6 bases and J 9 bases; nucleotides not matched to a gene: 16. The germline gives CDR1 SQVTM, CDR2 ANQGSEA. CDR3 length equals 16 residues. The CDR3 DNA reads as TGCAGCGTCCCGGTTTTTAGCGGGAGGGCCCCCAGTGAGCAGTTCTTC. Translated, it gives CSVPVFSGRAPSEQFF.

This clonotype was detected many times. The V gene is TRBV6-2 or TRBV6-3, the J gene TRBJ2-3, with D possibly called TRBD1 or TRBD2 (5 bases each). Germline CDR1 and CDR2: MNHEY and SVGEGT. Trimming left V 2 bases short and J 3 bases short, with 18 bases between. The CDR3 is 17 amino acids. Here the CDR3 DNA reads TGTGCCAGCAGTTACACGGCCAGGGAGCGGAGTACAGATACGCAGTATTTT. It encodes CASSYTARERSTDTQYF.

V usage is TRBV19 and J usage is TRBJ2-7; D may correspond to TRBD1 or TRBD2 (6 bases each). The V gene lost 10 bases and the J gene lost 7 bases, with 23 bases spanning the gap. Germline CDR1 and CDR2: LNHDA and SQIVND (reference sequence). The CDR3 loop spans 14 amino acids. The CDR3 loop is CATQARGRGGEQYF. The CDR3 nucleotides read TGTGCCACTCAAGCTAGGGGCAGGGGAGGAGAGCAGTACTTC. Drawing the rest from reference TRBV19 and TRBJ2-7, the complete variable domain is DGGITQSPKYLFRKEGQNVTLSCEQNLNHDAMYWYRQDPGQGLRLIYYSQIVNDFQKGDIAEGYSVSREKKESFPLTVTSAQKNPTAFYLCATQARGRGGEQYFGPGTRLTVT.

The sample holds many counts of this clonotype. The J gene is TRBJ2-1, the V gene TRBV28, with 10 nucleotides matching TRBD2. The CDR3 spans 14 residues. Losses at the gene ends were 5 bases for V and 8 bases for J; bases not matched to a gene: 6. Germline-derived CDR1 and CDR2 are MDHEN and SYDVKM. The CDR3 DNA sequence: TGTGCCAGCAGTGTAGCGGGAGGTACGGATGAGCAGTTCTTC. Translating gives CASSVAGGTDEQFF.

The gene calls are TRBV28 and TRBJ1-5; D gene ambiguous. The V end lost 2 bases, the J end lost 0 bases, and 14 bases lay between the germline ends. The CDR3 runs 17 residues. CDR1 MDHEN and CDR2 SYDVKM come from the germline V gene. For the CDR3, the DNA is TGTGCCAGCAGTTTACCGGACGGGTTCTATAGCAATCAGCCCCAGCATTTT. This translates into CASSLPDGFYSNQPQHF.

This clonotype appeared many times. CDR3 sequence reads: CASSLYPGTYLSDGYTF. DNA of the CDR3: TGTGCCAGCAGTTTATACCCAGGAACCTATCTTTCCGACGGCTACACCTTC. The chain joins TRBV27 to TRBJ1-2; D is unclear. The germline gives CDR1 MNHEY, CDR2 SMNVEV (reference sequence). This CDR3 spans 17 amino acids. The V end was cut by 1 base, the J end by 8 bases, with 23 bases between.

This clonotype has more than one count but fewer than ten. The rearrangement links TRBV19 to TRBJ1-4; no clear D. The CDR3 is 16 amino acids. Germline values: CDR1 LNHDA, CDR2 SQIVND (reference sequence). V was trimmed by 7 bases and J by 0 bases, leaving 15 bases between them. The CDR3 DNA sequence: TGTGCCAGTACCCTGGCAGGAACGGCAACTAATGAAAAACTGTTTTTT. Translating gives CASTLAGTATNEKLFF. The variable domain in full, completed from reference TRBV19 and TRBJ1-4, reads DGGITQSPKYLFRKEGQNVTLSCEQNLNHDAMYWYRQDPGQGLRLIYYSQIVNDFQKGDIAEGYSVSREKKESFPLTVTSAQKNPTAFYLCASTLAGTATNEKLFFGSGTQLSVL.

This clonotype was observed at least ten times. One junction end disagrees with the germline gene, perhaps due to a read error. The chain recombines TRBV5-1 with TRBJ1-1; D gene ambiguous. Germline loops: CDR1 SGHRS, CDR2 YFSETQ. CDR3 length equals 12 residues. CDR3 residues: CASSLGQSEAFF. The CDR3 DNA is TGTGCCAGCAGCTTAGGGCAGTCAGAAGCTTTCTTT.

This clonotype has at least ten counts. This chain joins TRBV19 and TRBJ1-1; D gene uncertain. This CDR3 spans 14 amino acids. Germline assignment: CDR1 LNHDA and CDR2 SQIVND (reference sequence). V gave up 6 bases and J gave up 5 bases, with 16 bases separating them. The CDR3 nucleotides read TGTGCCAGTAGCTCATGGGGAGGGAATACTGAAGCTTTCTTT. It specifies CASSSWGGNTEAFF.

The rearrangement joins TRBV4-1 to TRBJ1-5, with D perhaps matching TRBD1 (6 bases). The CDR3 sequence is 14 residues long. With 1 base removed from V and 10 bases from J, the gap between germline ends came to 14 bases. Germline V gene data show CDR1 as MGHRA and CDR2 as YSYEKL. In nucleotides, the CDR3 is TGCGCCAGCAGCCAAGGACAGGCCTCAGGTCCCCAGCATTTT. Translating gives CASSQGQASGPQHF.

This clonotype was seen repeatedly, ten times or more. This chain joins TRBV2 and TRBJ1-1; tentative D call: TRBD1 (5 bases). V was shortened by 9 bases and J by 4 bases, with 12 bases between the two germline ends. Germline lookup yields CDR1 SNHLY and CDR2 FYNNEI. This CDR3 spans 12 amino acids. CDR3 protein: CARDSGRTEAFF. The CDR3 region has the DNA TGTGCCAGGGACTCAGGGCGCACTGAAGCTTTCTTT.

This clonotype has a count of ten or more. This chain links TRBV11-2 with TRBJ1-3, with no clear D. The germline CDR1 and CDR2 sequences are SGHAT and FQNNGV. Trimming removed 0 bases at V and 8 bases at J, with 14 bases between. The CDR3 covers 15 residues. The CDR3 is CASSLEMTGPYTIYF. CDR3 DNA sequence: TGTGCCAGCAGCTTAGAGATGACGGGCCCGTACACCATATATTTT.

At least ten counts were recorded for this clonotype. The gene calls are TRBV2 and TRBJ2-7, with D unclear. Looked up from germline, CDR1 is SNHLY and CDR2 is FYNNEI. The ends were cut back, 6 bases at V and 2 bases at J, with 8 bases in the middle. The CDR3 runs 12 residues. In DNA, the CDR3 is TGTGCCAGCAGCCCAATTGCCTACGAGCAGTACTTC. As protein: CASSPIAYEQYF.

This clonotype was counted many times. The chain combines TRBV28 with TRBJ1-1, with 7 positions matching TRBD1. The V gene end was trimmed by 6 bases and the J gene end by 5 bases; junction bases not matched to a gene: 6. This CDR3 is 13 amino acids long. The V gene's germline CDR1 is MDHEN and CDR2 SYDVKM. The CDR3 spells CASRLQGKTEAFF. In DNA, the CDR3 is TGTGCCAGCAGGCTACAGGGGAAAACTGAAGCTTTCTTT.

V usage is TRBV25-1 and J usage is TRBJ1-1; maybe TRBD1 (5 bases). The CDR3 has 15 residues. Per the germline V gene, CDR1 is MGHDK and CDR2 is SYGVNS. Deletions cut 2 bases from V and 8 bases from J, with 18 bases between. CDR3 sequence (DNA): TGTGCCAGCAGTGAAACCGGGTTCTCAGGGTCAGAAGCTTTCTTT. Its protein is CASSETGFSGSEAFF.

This clonotype was found many times. V is TRBV20-1 and J is TRBJ2-3; 7 bases align to TRBD1. The CDR3 is 13 amino acids. Germline CDR1 reads DFQATT; CDR2 reads SNEGSKA (reference sequence). The ends lost 6 bases at V and 1 base at J; junction bases unmatched: 4. CDR3 in DNA: TGCAGTGCCACAGGGGTAGGCACAGATACGCAGTATTTT. It is translated as CSATGVGTDTQYF.

This clonotype was recorded at least ten times. The rearrangement uses TRBV11-2 and TRBJ2-7, with 7 bases matching TRBD1. Germline V gene data show CDR1 as SGHAT and CDR2 as FQNNGV. V lost 3 bases to trimming and J lost 4 bases; unmatched junction nucleotides: 9. This CDR3 has 15 amino acids. The chain's CDR3 is CASSFGTVRGYEQYF. The DNA of the CDR3 is TGTGCCAGCAGCTTTGGGACAGTCAGGGGGTACGAGCAGTACTTC.

This chain joins TRBV10-3 and TRBJ2-7; 11 bases fit TRBD2. The germline V gene has CDR1 ENHRY and CDR2 SYGVKD. The V gene end was trimmed by 10 bases and the J gene end by 6 bases; junction bases not matched to a gene: 8. The CDR3 is 13 residues long. CDR3 in DNA: TGTGCCAGTACTAGCGGGAGTGGATCCGAGCAGTACTTC. It specifies CASTSGSGSEQYF.

The gene calls are TRBV7-9 and TRBJ2-7; no clear D gene. Trimming took off 1 base at V and 9 bases at J, with 10 bases between the two ends. The germline CDR1 and CDR2 sequences are SEHNR and FQNEAQ (reference sequence). This CDR3 has 12 residues. Here the CDR3 reads CASSLDSLRQYF. The CDR3 DNA reads as TGTGCCAGCAGCTTAGATTCGCTCCGGCAGTACTTC. The full variable domain, with the rest looked up from reference TRBV7-9 and TRBJ2-7, is DTGVSQNPRHKITKRGQNVTFRCDPISEHNRLYWYRQTLGQGPEFLTYFQNEAQLEKSRLLSDRFSAERPKGSFSTLEIQRTEQGDSAMYLCASSLDSLRQYFGPGTRLTVT.